This T cell receptor beta chain came from a study of CD8 T cells in ankylosing spondylitis. On this clonotype itself: The antigen is undetermined.

With molecular barcodes, quantitative 5'-RACE was used to make the TCR beta libraries. TCRdb used MiXCR to reprocess the 5' RACE reads, holding one entry per CDR3 protein. The table records 130,000 to 150,000 distinct CDR3 sequences, roughly 7.7% of them present only once. Study findings and constraints: Made up of eight or nine highly homologous variants, a TCR beta motif appeared characteristic of ankylosing spondylitis blood. Within matched ankylosing spondylitis synovial fluid, disease-linked clones were reportedly significantly enriched.

Germline CDR1 is SQVTM and CDR2 is ANQGSEA. The CDR3 has 12 amino acids. V was clipped by 7 bases and J by 2 bases; unmatched bases: 3. This chain links TRBV29-1 with TRBJ2-7, with TRBD1 matching 9 bases. The receptor's source is a male donor with ankylosing spondylitis. Sequenced: synovial fluid, either unsorted or a sorted T cell fraction (not recorded which). The CDR3 nucleotides read TGCAGCGGGGGACAGGGAGCCTACGAGCAGTACTTC. It specifies CSGGQGAYEQYF.